The 17 T cell receptor beta chains listed next were all sequenced from one sample in a study of blood T cell repertoires in COVID-19. Assay: immunoSEQ multiplex PCR; the TCRdb copy retains only in-frame clones and omits some. The repertoire holds some 42,000 clones, with about 77% as singletons. Sequenced material: peripheral blood. The receptors stem from a woman in her 70s with acute or convalescent COVID-19.

This clone appeared a single time. The rearrangement uses TRBV19 and TRBJ1-1; 8 bases fit TRBD1. Germline V lookup: CDR1 LNHDA, CDR2 SQIVND (reference sequence). This CDR3 has 13 residues. V lost 4 bases, J lost 4 bases, and 2 bases stayed unmatched. Here the CDR3 DNA reads TGTGCCAGTAGTAACAGGGGGAGCACTGAAGCTTTCTTT. Translation: CASSNRGSTEAFF.

This clone was counted once. The chain is built from TRBV10-3 and TRBJ1-4; the match to TRBD1 covers 8 bases. V lost 4 bases and J lost 0; bases outside the gene matches: 1. Germline V gene data show CDR1 as ENHRY and CDR2 as SYGVKD. This CDR3 is built from 15 residues. The CDR3: CAISAQGATNEKLFF. CDR3 DNA: TGTGCCATCAGTGCACAGGGGGCAACTAATGAAAAACTGTTTTTT.

The chain combines TRBV4-2 with TRBJ2-6, with D perhaps matching TRBD2 (6 bases). The V end lost 0 bases, the J end lost 4 bases, and 13 bases lay between the germline ends. Germline V gives CDR1 LGHNA, CDR2 YNFKEQ. CDR3 length: 17 residues. CDR3 coding DNA: TGTGCCAGCAGCCAAGAGCAGGGACTCTCCGGGGCCAACGTCCTGACTTTC. It is translated as CASSQEQGLSGANVLTF.

The chain is built from TRBV5-1 and TRBJ2-1; D is perhaps TRBD2 (5 bases). CDR1 and CDR2 from the germline V gene are SGHRS and YFSETQ. V dropped 2 bases and J dropped 12 bases, with 24 bases sitting between them. The CDR3 sequence is 16 residues long. The CDR3: CASSFYGLDSASGQFF. The CDR3 DNA reads TGCGCCAGCAGCTTCTACGGCCTGGACTCCGCGTCTGGGCAGTTCTTC.

The chain uses TRBV28 and TRBJ1-5; 8 bases are shared with TRBD1. The CDR3 extends over 18 amino acids. V was pared by 7 bases and J by 0 bases, with 14 bases of the junction left unmatched. In germline, CDR1 is MDHEN, CDR2 SYDVKM. The DNA of the CDR3 is TGTGCCAGCAAAGAGGTCTCGGACAGGGTCTATAGCAATCAGCCCCAGCATTTT. It specifies CASKEVSDRVYSNQPQHF. Full variable domain (outside the CDR3, taken from reference TRBV28 and TRBJ1-5): DVKVTQSSRYLVKRTGEKVFLECVQDMDHENMFWYRQDPGLGLRLIYFSYDVKMKEKGDIPEGYSVSREKKERFSLILESASTNQTSMYLCASKEVSDRVYSNQPQHFGDGTRLSIL.

By its share, this clone is medium-sized (0.01 to 0.1%). The chain is built from TRBV2 and TRBJ1-2, with D possibly matching TRBD1 (6 bases). This CDR3 contains 17 residues. V lost 4 bases and J 5 bases, leaving 23 bases between the germline ends. CDR1 and CDR2 from the germline V gene are SNHLY and FYNNEI. CDR3 region: CASSGVVSRGQTYGYTF. The DNA for the CDR3 is TGTGCCAGCAGTGGAGTTGTTTCTAGGGGACAAACTTATGGCTACACCTTC.

This clone was seen only a few times. The V and J genes are TRBV9 and TRBJ1-1; TRBD1 matches at 8 bases. CDR1 and CDR2 from the germline V gene are SGDLS and YYNGEE. This CDR3 is built from 13 residues. Losses at the gene ends were 4 bases for V and 10 bases for J; bases not matched to a gene: 9. Written as DNA, the CDR3 is TGTGCCAGCAGCCCAGGACAGGGCCGCGGAGCTTTCTTT. This gives the protein CASSPGQGRGAFF.

The chain employs TRBV28 and TRBJ2-6; D call uncertain. Germline CDR1 MDHEN, CDR2 SYDVKM. V dropped 7 bases and J dropped 4 bases, with 8 bases sitting between them. The CDR3 is made up of 13 amino acids. CDR3 DNA: TGTGCCAGCACCCATCCCGGGGCCAACGTCCTGACTTTC. This encodes CASTHPGANVLTF.

CDR3 nucleotide sequence: TGTGCCAGCAGACTAGCGGGGGGCACAGATACGCAGTATTTT. Amino acids: CASRLAGGTDTQYF. The V gene is TRBV27, the J gene TRBJ2-3, with 11 bases that match TRBD2. J was trimmed by 1 base and V by 6 bases; bases with no gene match: 0. Germline V gene sequence: CDR1 MNHEY, CDR2 SMNVEV (reference sequence). This CDR3 region has 14 residues.

The chain carries TRBV5-1 and TRBJ2-2, with 7 bases lining up with TRBD1. This CDR3 is 15 amino acids long. Trimming at V came to 7 bases and at J to 4 bases, leaving 10 bases not matched to a gene. CDR1 is SGHRS and CDR2 is YFSETQ in the germline V gene. In DNA form, the CDR3 reads TGCGCCAGCGAGATGGCAGGGGGATCCACCGGGGAGCTGTTTTTT. Its translation is CASEMAGGSTGELFF.

The CDR3 bases are TGCAGCGTCGATAGACAGGGATCTGGAAACACCATATATTTT. It encodes CSVDRQGSGNTIYF. The chain links TRBV29-1 to TRBJ1-3, with 7 bases matching TRBD1. Trimming at V came to 6 bases and at J to 1 base, leaving 6 bases not matched to a gene. This CDR3 region has 14 residues. Germline CDR1 reads SQVTM; CDR2 reads ANQGSEA.

This clone was counted a few times. The V and J genes are TRBV2 and TRBJ2-1; 13 nucleotides line up with TRBD2. The CDR3 consists of 13 residues. The J segment lost 9 bases and the V segment lost 6 bases, leaving 2 bases of the junction unmatched. Germline V gene data show CDR1 as SNHLY and CDR2 as FYNNEI. CDR3 region: CASRGLAGIEQFF. The CDR3 DNA reads as TGTGCCAGCAGGGGACTAGCGGGAATTGAGCAGTTCTTC.

This clone was detected only once. The rearrangement uses TRBV6-6 and TRBJ2-7; 10 positions agree with TRBD2. V shed 6 bases, J shed 7 bases, and the junction held 3 bases outside the gene matches. This CDR3 has 12 residues. CDR1 MNHNY and CDR2 SVGAGI come from the germline V gene (reference sequence). The DNA for the CDR3 is TGTGCCAGCAGAGCGGGAGGGGGAGAGCAGTACTTC. Residues: CASRAGGGEQYF.

This chain joins TRBV28 and TRBJ1-2; no clear D gene. This CDR3 is built from 15 residues. V shed 6 bases and J shed 4 bases, with 18 bases lying between them. Germline V lookup: CDR1 MDHEN, CDR2 SYDVKM. The CDR3 coding sequence is TGTGCCAGCAGCCCAAGGAGGGCCGCTGGCTATGGCTACACCTTC. It codes for CASSPRRAAGYGYTF.

The rearrangement links TRBV7-8 to TRBJ2-7, with TRBD1 identical over 7 bases. V lost 4 bases, J lost 4 bases, and 7 bases stayed unmatched. Germline V gives CDR1 SGHVS, CDR2 FQNEAQ. This CDR3 is built from 14 residues. The chain's CDR3 is CASSSRQGRYEQYF. The CDR3 coding sequence is TGTGCCAGCAGCTCAAGACAGGGTCGGTACGAGCAGTACTTC.

This clone was found a few times. The rearrangement joins TRBV11-2 to TRBJ1-3; TRBD1 matches at 8 bases. Per the germline V gene, CDR1 is SGHAT and CDR2 is FQNNGV. The V and J ends lost 5 bases and 4 bases, in that order; junction bases with no gene match: 10. The CDR3 runs to 16 residues. The CDR3 DNA reads as TGTGCCAGCAGCGTAACGACAGGGGTTAGCGGAAACACCATATATTTT. The encoded protein is CASSVTTGVSGNTIYF.

This rearrangement joins TRBV5-4 to TRBJ2-7; 9 nucleotides align to TRBD1. CDR1 SGHNT and CDR2 YYREEE come from the germline V gene (reference sequence). The J segment lost 2 bases and the V segment lost 5 bases, leaving 11 bases of the junction unmatched. The CDR3 sequence is 16 residues long. The DNA for the CDR3 is TGTGCCAGCAGTCCTTCCGGGACAGGGAAAACCTACGAGCAGTACTTC. As protein: CASSPSGTGKTYEQYF.